This TCR beta chain was retrieved from a study of identical twins. Carrying unique molecular identifiers, the cDNA also gained a universal primer site through template switching. TCRdb itself ran the 5' RACE reads through MiXCR, one entry per CDR3 protein. The sample includes approximately 590,000 distinct CDR3 sequences, approximately 10% seen only once; the top ten take roughly 3%. This clonotype appeared many times. Its antigen is unidentified. This CDR3 has 14 residues. Germline CDR1 is SGHTA and CDR2 is FQGNSA. V dropped 0 bases and J dropped 7 bases, with 12 bases sitting between them. Study observations and caveats: Alpha sequences that were out-of-frame and twin-shared showed an excess of low generation probability.

These same data were also listed under a study on yellow fever vaccine responses in identical twins.

The sequence was obtained from a woman aged 18-30 years in good health. The sample was PBMCs. The chain employs TRBV7-2 and TRBJ1-1; D is undetermined. DNA for the CDR3: TGTGCCAGCAGCTTAGCTTTGGGAATGTTTGAAGCTTTCTTT. Residues: CASSLALGMFEAFF.